A single sample gave rise to the 18 T cell receptor beta chains below, sequenced in a study of shared clonotypes between healthy human individuals (TCRdb year 2020). The library came from the immunoSEQ multiplex PCR assay. This is the immuneACCESS table as TCRdb keeps it, with only in-frame sequences that have V and J called. A part of the clones is gone; compared with another copy, unresolved V genes explain less than half, and the rest is unexplained. In this sample the table shows about 490,000 clones, around 80% of which occur a single time. 10% to 15% of the sample is taken by the ten largest. The sample comprised PBMCs. The receptors shown here come from a woman aged 40 to 50 in good health. Some clones in this sample may be carry-over from other donors' samples.

The chain recombines TRBV29-1 with TRBJ1-1; maybe TRBD1 (5 bases). CDR1 is SQVTM and CDR2 is ANQGSEA in the germline V gene. The CDR3 covers 15 residues. The V end was cut by 3 bases, the J end by 3 bases, with 17 bases between. CDR3 DNA: TGCAGCGTTGACCGTTCGGGGATGGGGGACACTGAAGCTTTCTTT. Translating it yields CSVDRSGMGDTEAFF.

The V and J genes are TRBV27 and TRBJ2-1; D tentatively reads TRBD1 or TRBD2 (6 bases each). Germline assignment: CDR1 MNHEY and CDR2 SMNVEV (reference sequence). The CDR3 covers 15 residues. V lost 2 bases and J lost 7, with 15 bases in between. The CDR3 sequence: CASSLSFGGGNEQFF. CDR3 DNA sequence: TGTGCCAGCAGTTTAAGCTTCGGAGGGGGTAATGAGCAGTTCTTC.

The CDR3 loop reads CASSLPGGYEQYF. The CDR3 DNA reads TGTGCCAGCAGCCTCCCAGGGGGGTACGAGCAGTACTTC. V is TRBV5-4 and J is TRBJ2-7, with D possibly being TRBD1 (7 bases). Germline CDR1 and CDR2: SGHNT and YYREEE (reference sequence). V lost 4 bases to trimming and J lost 4 bases, with 12 bases between them. CDR3 length equals 13 residues.

The J gene is TRBJ1-3, the V gene TRBV7-8, with D maybe TRBD1 (6 bases). V shed 5 bases and J shed 1 base, with 12 bases lying between them. The CDR3 length is 15 residues. CDR1 is SGHVS, CDR2 FQNEAQ, per germline. CDR3 nucleotides: TGTGCCAGCAGCCTAGAGGGGGGTTCTGGAAACACCATATATTTT. This gives the protein CASSLEGGSGNTIYF.

This chain joins TRBV5-6 and TRBJ1-3, with 7 bases lining up with TRBD1. The CDR3 sequence is 16 residues long. Germline-derived CDR1 and CDR2 are SGHDT and YYEEEE. The J segment lost 0 bases and the V segment lost 3 bases, leaving 6 bases of the junction unmatched. CDR3 sequence: CASSWGDRRSGNTIYF. The CDR3 DNA reads as TGTGCCAGCAGCTGGGGGGACAGACGCTCTGGAAACACCATATATTTT.

The sample holds one count of this clone. The rearrangement links TRBV30 to TRBJ2-7, with 12 bases that match TRBD2. This CDR3 region has 15 residues. V was pared by 3 bases and J by 3 bases, with 6 bases of the junction left unmatched. Germline V lookup: CDR1 GTSNPN, CDR2 SVGIG (reference sequence). CDR3 coding DNA: TGTGCCTGGAGCCTAGCGGGAGGGACAGGCTACGAGCAGTACTTC. Its translation: CAWSLAGGTGYEQYF.

V is TRBV5-6 and J is TRBJ1-1; the D gene is possibly TRBD1 (5 bases). V dropped 1 base and J dropped 0 bases, with 10 bases sitting between them. The CDR3 is made up of 15 amino acids. Germline V lookup: CDR1 SGHDT, CDR2 YYEEEE. The CDR3 is CASSLTGQLNTEAFF. The CDR3 DNA reads as TGTGCCAGCAGCTTGACCGGACAACTGAACACTGAAGCTTTCTTT.

The chain is built from TRBV11-2 and TRBJ2-7; the D gene is possibly TRBD2 (5 bases). Trimming removed 1 base from V and 0 bases from J, with 13 bases in between. Germline CDR1 SGHAT, CDR2 FQNNGV. This CDR3 has 16 residues. This CDR3 reads CASSLGRSGGSYEQYF. The CDR3 nucleotides read TGTGCCAGCAGCTTAGGCCGCAGTGGAGGCTCCTACGAGCAGTACTTC.

This clone was detected many times. The junction does not match germline at one end; this may be a read error. The V gene is TRBV7-8, the J gene TRBJ1-1; no clear D. This CDR3 has 11 residues. Per the germline V gene, CDR1 is SGHVS and CDR2 is FQNEAQ. The CDR3 reads CASSLGTLPIF. CDR3 sequence (DNA): TGTGCCAGCAGCTTAGGAACCTTGCCGATCTTT.

This rearrangement joins TRBV29-1 to TRBJ2-7; tentative D call: TRBD2 (7 bases). V was shortened by 4 bases and J by 6 bases, with 22 bases between the two germline ends. Germline loops: CDR1 SQVTM, CDR2 ANQGSEA. The CDR3 runs to 15 residues. Written as DNA, the CDR3 is TGCAGCGTTGTGGGGGGGGCACGGGCGACTGGCGAGCAGTACTTC. The encoded protein is CSVVGGARATGEQYF.

CDR3 sequence (DNA): TGCGCCAGCAGCCTACGGGGGGGTAAGAATCAGCCCCAGCATTTT. Protein: CASSLRGGKNQPQHF. V is TRBV5-1 and J is TRBJ1-5; D perhaps matches TRBD1 (5 bases). The CDR3 is made up of 15 amino acids. Trimming removed 4 bases from V and 4 bases from J, with 15 bases in between. Germline CDR1 reads SGHRS; CDR2 reads YFSETQ.

This clone was detected only once. This sequence joins TRBV29-1 and TRBJ2-7, with TRBD2 identical over 15 bases. The germline V gene has CDR1 SQVTM and CDR2 ANQGSEA. Trimming cost V 4 bases and J 4 bases; bases outside gene matches: 5. This CDR3 has 15 amino acids. The CDR3 region has the DNA TGCAGCGTTGCCGGGACTAGCGGGAGGATATACGAGCAGTACTTC. Amino acid sequence: CSVAGTSGRIYEQYF.

The V call is TRBV5-8, the J call TRBJ1-2; D unresolved. This CDR3 comprises 14 residues. The V and J ends lost 0 bases and 3 bases respectively, with 9 bases between them. Germline V gene lookup returns CDR1 SGHTS and CDR2 YDEGEE. For the CDR3, the DNA is TGTGCCAGCAGCTTGGAGGGTCAGCACTATGGCTACACCTTC. It translates to CASSLEGQHYGYTF.

This clone appeared a single time. The gene calls are TRBV7-3 and TRBJ2-3; D unclear. Trimming took 1 base from V and 1 from J, leaving 6 bases between them. Per germline, CDR1 SGHTA and CDR2 FQGTGA. CDR3 length equals 14 residues. The CDR3 DNA reads TGTGCCAGCAGCTTAATGCGAGGCACAGATACGCAGTATTTT. Encoded protein: CASSLMRGTDTQYF. Together with reference TRBV7-3 and TRBJ2-3, the CDR3 gives the full variable domain: GAGVSQTPSNKVTEKGKYVELRCDPISGHTALYWYRQSLGQGPEFLIYFQGTGAADDSGLPNDRFFAVRPEGSVSTLKIQRTERGDSAVYLCASSLMRGTDTQYFGPGTRLTVL.

V and J are TRBV11-2 and TRBJ2-7, with 7 bases that match TRBD1. The CDR3 spans 14 residues. V trimming: 3 bases; J trimming: 0 bases; junction bases outside the gene matches: 2. Germline lookup yields CDR1 SGHAT and CDR2 FQNNGV. The CDR3 loop is CASSFDRDSYEQYF. The CDR3 DNA sequence: TGTGCCAGCAGCTTTGACAGGGACTCCTACGAGCAGTACTTC. The full variable domain, in which reference TRBV11-2 and TRBJ2-7 provide the parts outside the CDR3, is EAGVAQSPRYKIIEKRQSVAFWCNPISGHATLYWYQQILGQGPKLLIQFQNNGVVDDSQLPKDRFSAERLKGVDSTLKIQPAKLEDSAVYLCASSFDRDSYEQYFGPGTRLTVT.

The DNA of the CDR3 is TGTGCCACCAGCAGGGCGAGAGAGGGGGGACCCCCAGCTTTCTTT. It yields the protein CATSRAREGGPPAFF. The chain is built from TRBV15 and TRBJ1-1; tentatively, D is TRBD1 (6 bases). CDR1 is LNHNV and CDR2 is YYDKDF in the germline V gene (reference sequence). The CDR3 consists of 15 residues. Trimming cost V 3 bases and J 10 bases, with 21 bases left between them. Variable domain in full (rest from reference TRBV15 and TRBJ1-1): DAMVIQNPRYQVTQFGKPVTLSCSQTLNHNVMYWYQQKSSQAPKLLFHYYDKDFNNEADTPDNFQSRRPNTSFCFLDIRSPGLGDTAMYLCATSRAREGGPPAFFGQGTRLTVV.

CDR3 DNA: TGTGCCAGCAGCAACGGGAGAAGCGGGAGGGCCAATTACGAGCAGTACTTC. It is translated as CASSNGRSGRANYEQYF. This rearrangement joins TRBV7-6 to TRBJ2-7; 10 positions match TRBD2. The germline CDR1 and CDR2 sequences are SGHVS and FNYEAQ. This CDR3 region has 17 residues. The junction had 14 bases not matched to a gene; V was cut back by 5 bases and J by 4 bases.

CDR3 protein: CASSLAGAGANVLTF. The CDR3 DNA follows: TGCGCCAGCAGCCTAGCGGGAGCCGGGGCCAACGTCCTGACTTTC. The V call is TRBV4-1, the J call TRBJ2-6, with 9 positions matching TRBD2. V lost 4 bases to trimming and J lost 4 bases; unmatched junction nucleotides: 2. The CDR3 totals 15 residues. The V gene's germline CDR1 is MGHRA and CDR2 YSYEKL.